This T cell receptor beta chain is from a study of control samples from healthy donors and cancer patients. Produced via immunoSEQ multiplex PCR; TCRdb's table is partial and in-frame only. The sample shows around 41,000 clones, around 94% of them seen only once. CDR3 size: 13 residues. Germline-derived CDR1 and CDR2 are WNHNN and SYGVQD (reference sequence). V gave up 5 bases and J gave up 8 bases, with 12 bases separating them. The sequence was obtained from a man aged 60 to 69 in good health. V usage is TRBV10-1 and J usage is TRBJ2-2; unclear D gene. The sample was blood. CDR3 in DNA: TGCGCCAGCAGTCCTGACTCCGAGGGGGAGCTGTTTTTT. Its translation is CASSPDSEGELFF.